What follows describes a single T cell receptor beta chain. Time point described: longitudinal time-point 3. With V trimmed by 4 bases and J by 6 bases, 7 bases remained unmatched. The CDR3 contains 15 residues. The germline V gene encodes CDR1 SGHNT and CDR2 YENEEA. These data are taken from a study of neurological immune-mediated disorders. The cDNA was generated by 5'RACE with 10-nucleotide random UMIs. Each CDR3 protein gets one entry after TCRdb re-called the 5' RACE reads with MiXCR. Found here are 95,000 to 110,000 distinct CDR3 sequences, less than 14% of them singletons; the top ten hold about 3%.

The chain joins TRBV11-3 to TRBJ2-1, with 9 bases matching TRBD1. The specimen was PBMCs. The clonotype comes from a female donor with HTLV-1-associated myelopathy (HAM/TSP). Here the CDR3 reads CASSSGQGTGNEQFF. As DNA, the CDR3 is TGTGCCAGCAGCTCGGGACAGGGTACCGGCAATGAGCAGTTCTTC.